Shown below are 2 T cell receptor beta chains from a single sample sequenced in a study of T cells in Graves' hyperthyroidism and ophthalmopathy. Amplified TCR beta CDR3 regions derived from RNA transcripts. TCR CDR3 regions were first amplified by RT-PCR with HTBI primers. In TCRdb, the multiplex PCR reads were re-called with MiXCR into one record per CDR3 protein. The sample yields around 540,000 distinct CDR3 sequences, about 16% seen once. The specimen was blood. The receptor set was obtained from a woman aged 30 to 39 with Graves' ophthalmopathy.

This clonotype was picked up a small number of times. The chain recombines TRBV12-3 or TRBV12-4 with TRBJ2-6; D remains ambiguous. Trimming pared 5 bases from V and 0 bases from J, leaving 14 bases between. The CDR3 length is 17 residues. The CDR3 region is CASSRPGLSSGANVLTF. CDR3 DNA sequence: TGTGCCAGCAGTCGACCGGGCCTTAGCTCTGGGGCCAACGTCCTGACTTTC.

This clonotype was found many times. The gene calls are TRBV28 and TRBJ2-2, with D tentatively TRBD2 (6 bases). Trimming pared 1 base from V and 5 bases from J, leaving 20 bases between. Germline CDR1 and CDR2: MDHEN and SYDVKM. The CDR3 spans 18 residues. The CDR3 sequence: CASSLLRFMGGHTGELFF. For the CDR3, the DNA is TGTGCCAGCAGTTTATTGAGGTTCATGGGAGGTCATACCGGGGAGCTGTTTTTT.